Listed here are 21 T cell receptor beta chains from one sample, sequenced in a study of blood T cell repertoires in COVID-19 (dated by TCRdb to 2020 to 2022). Library creation used the immunoSEQ multiplex PCR assay. This is the immuneACCESS table as TCRdb keeps it, with only in-frame sequences that have V and J called. A part of the clones is gone; compared with another copy, unresolved V genes explain less than half, and the rest is unexplained. The sample includes more than 150,000 clones, with less than 90% observed a single time. Together, the top ten hold roughly 7.3% of the sample. The sample comprised PBMCs or T cells enriched from blood (not recorded which). The origin of the receptors is a woman aged 50 to 60 who had recovered from COVID-19.

This chain connects TRBV5-4 to TRBJ2-7; the match to TRBD1 covers 9 bases. This CDR3 contains 15 residues. CDR1 and CDR2 from the germline V gene are SGHNT and YYREEE (reference sequence). V lost 3 bases, J lost 4 bases, and 8 bases stayed unmatched. CDR3 region: CASSYGQGSEYEQYF. CDR3 nucleotide sequence: TGTGCCAGCAGCTATGGACAGGGGAGCGAGTACGAGCAGTACTTC.

In regard to this clone: One end of the junction is discordant with germline, which a read error may explain. The rearrangement joins TRBV4-2 to TRBJ1-5, with TRBD1 as a possible D gene (5 bases). The CDR3 contains 13 residues. Germline V gives CDR1 LGHNA, CDR2 YNFKEQ. CDR3 sequence (DNA): TGTGCCAGCAGCCAAGATTTGACAGTGGCTCGGGATTTT. This encodes CASSQDLTVARDF.

The table lists this clone with a count of one. The gene calls are TRBV28 and TRBJ2-1; 9 nucleotides align to TRBD2. V dropped 7 bases and J dropped 2; count of bases not matched to a gene: 3. The CDR3 consists of 14 residues. Germline CDR1 MDHEN, CDR2 SYDVKM. CDR3 nucleotides: TGTGCCAGCACCGGGACTAGCCCCTACAATGAGCAGTTCTTC. Translating it yields CASTGTSPYNEQFF.

This chain links TRBV5-4 with TRBJ2-7, with D possibly being TRBD1 (6 bases). This CDR3 comprises 11 residues. Trimming cost V 3 bases and J 8 bases, with 9 bases left between them. Germline CDR1 reads SGHNT; CDR2 reads YYREEE (reference sequence). As DNA, the CDR3 is TGTGCCAGCAGCTCCGGGACAAAGCAGTACTTC. Its translation: CASSSGTKQYF.

The gene calls are TRBV11-2 and TRBJ2-5, with D possibly being TRBD1 (6 bases). The CDR3 has 16 residues. V lost 7 bases and J lost 1, with 19 bases in between. CDR1 and CDR2 (germline): SGHAT, FQNNGV. CDR3 in amino acids: CASTIGGRVGQETQYF. The CDR3 coding sequence is TGTGCCAGCACTATTGGGGGCAGGGTTGGCCAAGAGACCCAGTACTTC.

This chain connects TRBV6-5 to TRBJ2-7, with 7 bases identical to TRBD1. This CDR3 spans 14 amino acids. Trimming cost V 9 bases and J 0 bases; bases outside gene matches: 8. In germline, CDR1 is MNHEY, CDR2 SVGAGI. The CDR3 sequence is CASCRDSSSYEQYF. The CDR3 nucleotides are TGTGCCAGTTGTCGGGACAGCAGCTCCTACGAGCAGTACTTC.

The chain is built from TRBV20-1 and TRBJ2-1; D perhaps matches TRBD1 (6 bases). The CDR3 runs 11 residues. The V end lost 5 bases, the J end lost 15 bases, and 17 bases lay between the germline ends. Germline CDR1 DFQATT, CDR2 SNEGSKA (reference sequence). The CDR3 region is CSARDTGTAFF. The CDR3, as DNA: TGCAGTGCTCGGGACACCGGAACAGCGTTCTTC.

This chain connects TRBV2 to TRBJ2-1; D remains unclear. The germline V gene encodes CDR1 SNHLY and CDR2 FYNNEI. V was shortened by 7 bases and J by 0 bases, with 19 bases between the two germline ends. This CDR3 spans 17 amino acids. The CDR3 spells CASKLTRFSGSYNEQFF. In DNA form, the CDR3 reads TGTGCCAGCAAGCTAACCCGATTTTCAGGCTCCTACAATGAGCAGTTCTTC.

The chain joins TRBV2 to TRBJ1-2; D is perhaps TRBD1 (5 bases). The CDR3 sequence is 15 residues long. Germline V gene data show CDR1 as SNHLY and CDR2 as FYNNEI. V lost 4 bases and J 3 bases, leaving 15 bases between the germline ends. CDR3 nucleotides: TGTGCCAGCAGTGTGGAGCGGGGGACCCACTATGGCTACACCTTC. Its translation: CASSVERGTHYGYTF.

The V call is TRBV28, the J call TRBJ2-7; tentatively, D is TRBD2 (6 bases). Trimming removed 3 bases at V and 6 bases at J, with 12 bases between. There are 13 residues in the CDR3. Looked up from germline, CDR1 is MDHEN and CDR2 is SYDVKM. The CDR3: CASSFWQGGEQYF. The CDR3 region has the DNA TGTGCCAGCAGTTTCTGGCAGGGAGGCGAGCAGTACTTC.

The gene calls are TRBV5-4 and TRBJ2-7; a weak D match, TRBD2 (6 bases). Deletions cut 0 bases from V and 4 bases from J, with 11 bases between. The CDR3 spans 14 residues. Germline loops: CDR1 SGHNT, CDR2 YYREEE (reference sequence). CDR3 bases: TGTGCCAGCAGCTTGGGGCCCGGGACTTACGAGCAGTACTTC. Residues: CASSLGPGTYEQYF.

The chain couples TRBV19 to TRBJ1-2, with D hard to call. V lost 10 bases, J lost 8 bases, and 23 bases lay in between. Germline loops: CDR1 LNHDA, CDR2 SQIVND (reference sequence). The length of the CDR3 is 14 residues. The CDR3 DNA follows: TGTGCCACCTTAGGAGGCAGTTTGGGAGTCGGCTACACCTTC. It is translated as CATLGGSLGVGYTF.

J is TRBJ2-6 and V is TRBV9, with D perhaps TRBD2 (6 bases). Trimming stripped 0 bases from V and 0 bases from J, with 19 bases between. Germline CDR1 SGDLS, CDR2 YYNGEE. This CDR3 region has 20 residues. In DNA form, the CDR3 reads TGTGCCAGCAGCGTAGAATACACGAGGGGACTGAGCTCTGGGGCCAACGTCCTGACTTTC. It encodes CASSVEYTRGLSSGANVLTF.

The chain carries TRBV29-1 and TRBJ2-7; 10 nucleotides agree with TRBD2. Germline V CDR1 and CDR2: SQVTM, ANQGSEA. This CDR3 is built from 13 residues. V lost 6 bases to trimming and J lost 4 bases; unmatched junction nucleotides: 6. The CDR3 DNA reads as TGCAGCGTGGGTCGAGCGGGAGGGTACGAGCAGTACTTC. This sequence encodes CSVGRAGGYEQYF.

The gene calls are TRBV6-2 or TRBV6-3 and TRBJ2-1; D gene uncertain. Trimming took off 0 bases at V and 2 bases at J, with 5 bases between the two ends. Germline V gives CDR1 MNHEY, CDR2 SVGEGT. CDR3 size: 14 residues. In nucleotides, the CDR3 is TGTGCCAGCAGTTACTCGAGTACCTACAATGAGCAGTTCTTC. Translating it yields CASSYSSTYNEQFF.

The sample holds a few counts of this clone. The chain employs TRBV14 and TRBJ1-1; 7 positions match TRBD1. Germline V gene sequence: CDR1 SGHDN, CDR2 FVKESK. With V trimmed by 4 bases and J by 8 bases, 10 bases remained unmatched. The CDR3 sequence is 14 residues long. The DNA for the CDR3 is TGTGCCAGCAGCCTTGGGACAGAAACCTTCGAAGCTTTCTTT. This translates into CASSLGTETFEAFF.

This sequence joins TRBV6-5 and TRBJ1-1, with D hard to call. Germline CDR1 reads MNHEY; CDR2 reads SVGAGI. Trimming removed 7 bases from V and 3 bases from J, with 15 bases in between. The CDR3 loop spans 14 amino acids. The CDR3 DNA reads TGTGCCAGCACCCCCGCCCGGAGGGACACTGAAGCTTTCTTT. It yields the protein CASTPARRDTEAFF.

The chain recombines TRBV3-1 (or the pseudogene TRBV3-2) with TRBJ2-5, with 10 bases aligning to TRBD2. CDR1 is LGHDT and CDR2 is YNNKEL in the germline V gene (reference sequence). The CDR3 is 17 amino acids. Unmatched junction bases numbered 15, after V lost 5 bases and J lost 6 bases. The CDR3 is CASSYRLAGAGLKTQYF. In DNA form, the CDR3 reads TGTGCCAGCAGCTACAGACTAGCGGGTGCCGGGTTGAAGACCCAGTACTTC.

This clone appeared once. The V and J genes are TRBV27 and TRBJ2-1, with 13 bases fitting TRBD2. V gave up 10 bases and J gave up 2 bases; unmatched junction bases: 2. The CDR3 sequence is 14 residues long. Germline V CDR1 and CDR2: MNHEY, SMNVEV (reference sequence). As DNA, the CDR3 is TGTGCCACCACTAGCGGGAGGGCCTACAATGAGCAGTTCTTC. Amino acids: CATTSGRAYNEQFF.

This chain links TRBV11-3 with TRBJ2-1; 10 nucleotides line up with TRBD1. CDR1 is SGHNT, CDR2 YENEEA, per germline. The CDR3 runs 16 residues. The junction had 4 bases not matched to a gene; V was cut back by 3 bases and J by 2 bases. The CDR3 coding sequence is TGTGCCAGCAGCTTGGGGACAGGGGTAACCTACAATGAGCAGTTCTTC. Amino acid sequence: CASSLGTGVTYNEQFF.

The chain carries TRBV7-9 and TRBJ1-6; no definite D call. The germline gives CDR1 SEHNR, CDR2 FQNEAQ (reference sequence). The CDR3 has 16 residues. Trimming left V 1 base short and J 2 bases short, with 9 bases between. The CDR3 region is CASSLGRGTYNSPLHF. The CDR3 bases are TGTGCCAGCAGCTTAGGTCGGGGAACCTATAATTCACCCCTCCACTTT.